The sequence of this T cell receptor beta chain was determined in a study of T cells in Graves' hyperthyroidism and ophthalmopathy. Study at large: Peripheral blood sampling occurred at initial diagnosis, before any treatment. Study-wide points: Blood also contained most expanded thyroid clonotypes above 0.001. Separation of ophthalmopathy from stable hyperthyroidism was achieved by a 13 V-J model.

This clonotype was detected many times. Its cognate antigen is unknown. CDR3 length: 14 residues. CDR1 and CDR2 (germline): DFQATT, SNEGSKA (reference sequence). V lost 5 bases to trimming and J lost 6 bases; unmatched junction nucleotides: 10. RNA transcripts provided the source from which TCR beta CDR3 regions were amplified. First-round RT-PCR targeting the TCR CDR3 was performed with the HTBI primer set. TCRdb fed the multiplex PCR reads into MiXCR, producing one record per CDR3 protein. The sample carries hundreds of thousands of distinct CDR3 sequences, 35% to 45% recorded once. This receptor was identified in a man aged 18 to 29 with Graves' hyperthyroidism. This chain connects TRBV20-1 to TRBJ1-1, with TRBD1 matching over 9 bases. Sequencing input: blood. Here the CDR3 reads CSAQTGTGRPEAFF. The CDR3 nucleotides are TGCAGTGCTCAAACCGGGACAGGGCGCCCTGAAGCTTTCTTT.